This T cell receptor beta chain was captured in a study of control samples from healthy donors and cancer patients. The CDR3 extends over 14 amino acids. V lost 3 bases, J lost 1 base, and 9 bases lay in between. Germline V gene lookup returns CDR1 LNHDA and CDR2 SQIVND (reference sequence). Sequencing was performed with immunoSEQ multiplex PCR; in TCRdb, only in-frame clones are kept and a portion is missing. The sample contains about 190,000 clones, 90% to 95% of which appear only once. The gene calls are TRBV19 and TRBJ1-1; no reliable D call. This TCR came from a man younger than 30 in good health. The source material was blood. The CDR3 spells CASSISGENTEAFF. CDR3 DNA: TGTGCCAGTAGTATTAGCGGGGAGAACACTGAAGCTTTCTTT.